Listed below are T cell receptor beta chains from one sample, sequenced in a study of CD8 T cells in ankylosing spondylitis. MiXCR, run by TCRdb on the 5' RACE reads, gives a single entry per CDR3 protein. Of hundreds of thousands of distinct CDR3 sequences listed, roughly 10% are singletons. The sequenced sample consisted of blood, either unsorted or a sorted T cell fraction (not recorded which). The receptor source for this set is a male donor with ankylosing spondylitis. The CDR3 runs from the conserved cysteine through the conserved F or W. The order of the fields is D gene, J gene, clone size, V gene, CDR3 length, CDR3 protein, CDR3 DNA. A D gene is named only where the DNA matches it firmly. Expanded clones are given a class, and other clones once, few, many or no size at all.

>TRBD1|TRBJ1-2|few|TRBV6-1|13
CASSAVQGDGYTF
TGTGCCAGCAGTGCAGTACAGGGGGATGGCTACACCTTC
>TRBD1|TRBJ1-1|-|TRBV20-1|16
CSAREPAGGLSSEAFF
TGCAGTGCTAGAGAACCGGCAGGGGGCTTGAGTTCTGAAGCTTTCTTT
>-|TRBJ1-3|few|TRBV20-1|15
CSARDGAGAGNTIYF
TGCAGTGCTAGAGATGGGGCAGGGGCTGGAAACACCATATATTTT
>-|TRBJ1-3|many|TRBV20-1|13
CSAEWTAGNTIYF
TGCAGTGCCGAGTGGACAGCTGGAAACACCATATATTTT
>TRBD2|TRBJ2-1|many|TRBV10-3|14
CATTGTSGINEQFF
TGTGCCACTACCGGGACTAGCGGGATCAATGAGCAGTTCTTC
>TRBD1|TRBJ2-7|many|TRBV12-3/TRBV12-4|13
CASSWDSTYEQYF
TGTGCCAGCAGTTGGGACAGTACCTACGAGCAGTACTTC
>-|TRBJ1-4|few|TRBV4-1|17
CASSDTTLQGTNEKLFF
TGCGCCAGCAGCGACACTACCTTACAGGGAACTAATGAAAAACTGTTTTTT
>-|TRBJ1-4|-|TRBV21-1|16
CASSRVPGQSNEKLFF
TGTGCCAGCAGCAGAGTACCGGGACAGTCTAATGAAAAACTGTTTTTT
>-|TRBJ2-1|many|TRBV6-1|16
CASRPLGEAKQNEQFF
TGTGCCAGCAGACCCCTGGGGGAGGCAAAGCAGAATGAGCAGTTCTTC
>-|TRBJ2-5|-|TRBV7-2|16
CASSLVHVAGQETQYF
TGTGCCAGCAGCTTAGTGCATGTGGCAGGGCAAGAGACCCAGTACTTC
>TRBD2|TRBJ2-1|-|TRBV7-2|15
CASSLTREANNEQFF
TGTGCCAGCAGCTTAACGCGGGAGGCGAACAATGAGCAGTTCTTC
>TRBD1|TRBJ2-7|-|TRBV5-6|15
CASSYGDRVSYEQYF
TGTGCCAGCAGTTACGGGGACAGGGTCTCCTACGAGCAGTACTTC
>-|TRBJ1-5|-|TRBV20-1|14
CSASEWARNQPQHF
TGCAGTGCTAGTGAATGGGCCCGCAATCAGCCCCAGCATTTT
>-|TRBJ1-6|many|TRBV20-1|15
CSARPRPEGDSPLHF
TGCAGTGCTAGGCCCAGGCCCGAGGGTGATTCACCCCTCCACTTT
>TRBD2|TRBJ2-5|-|TRBV5-1|17
CASSFGLAGARGETQYF
TGCGCCAGCAGCTTCGGACTAGCGGGAGCCCGAGGGGAGACCCAGTACTTC
>TRBD2|TRBJ2-1|few|TRBV20-1|16
CSARSQAGGGYNEQFF
TGCAGTGCTAGATCACAAGCGGGAGGAGGGTACAATGAGCAGTTCTTC
>TRBD1|TRBJ1-1|few|TRBV27|13
CASLDREKTEAFF
TGTGCCAGCCTTGACAGGGAGAAGACTGAAGCTTTCTTT
>TRBD1|TRBJ1-4|many|TRBV6-1|14
CASSQPHRGEKLFF
TGTGCCAGCAGCCAACCTCACAGGGGGGAAAAACTGTTTTTT
>TRBD1|TRBJ1-4|-|TRBV20-1|13
CSAFRGLGEKLFF
TGCAGTGCCTTCAGGGGGCTAGGTGAAAAACTGTTTTTT
>-|TRBJ2-1|many|TRBV10-3|14
CAISDARDHNEQFF
TGTGCCATCAGCGACGCTAGGGACCACAATGAGCAGTTCTTC
>-|TRBJ1-1|many|TRBV29-1|10
CSVYSLGAFF
TGCAGCGTATACAGTCTTGGAGCTTTCTTT
>-|TRBJ2-3|many|TRBV29-1|15
CSGKWTGFSTDTQYF
TGCAGCGGGAAGTGGACGGGTTTTAGCACAGATACGCAGTATTTT
>-|TRBJ1-1|-|TRBV6-5|11
CATGRYLEAFF
TGTGCCACCGGACGTTATCTTGAAGCTTTCTTT
>TRBD2|TRBJ2-2|few|TRBV18|18
CASSPFRSGRATTGELFF
TGTGCCAGCTCACCGTTTCGAAGTGGGAGGGCCACCACCGGGGAGCTGTTTTTT
>TRBD1|TRBJ2-7|-|TRBV20-1|15
CSATQPGQGTYEQYF
TGCAGTGCGACACAACCGGGACAGGGGACCTACGAGCAGTACTTC
>-|TRBJ1-1|-|TRBV18|16
CASSPRSGRWNTEAFF
TGTGCCAGCTCACCGAGGTCGGGTCGATGGAACACTGAAGCTTTCTTT
>-|TRBJ1-1|few|TRBV15|14
CATSRVAARTEAFF
TGTGCCACCAGCAGAGTGGCGGCCCGGACTGAAGCTTTCTTT
>TRBD2|TRBJ2-7|few|TRBV20-1|14
CSASKASGSYEQYF
TGCAGTGCTAGTAAGGCTAGCGGGAGTTACGAGCAGTACTTC
>-|TRBJ1-1|-|TRBV21-1|13
CASSKGGDIEAFF
TGTGCCAGCAGCAAAGGGGGAGACATAGAAGCTTTCTTT
>-|TRBJ1-2|-|TRBV12-3/TRBV12-4|12
CASSFSGIFYTF
TGTGCCAGCAGTTTTTCCGGGATCTTCTACACCTTC
>TRBD2|TRBJ2-5|few|TRBV20-1|17
CSASGSTSGRASETQYF
TGCAGTGCTAGTGGTTCGACTAGCGGGAGGGCCAGCGAGACCCAGTACTTC
>-|TRBJ1-2|-|TRBV5-1|18
CASSLYRPPGMLTYGYTF
TGCGCCAGCAGCCTGTACCGACCTCCGGGAATGTTGACATATGGCTACACCTTC
>TRBD1|TRBJ2-7|few|TRBV28|14
CASSYRDSNYEQYF
TGTGCCAGCTCATACCGGGACAGCAACTACGAGCAGTACTTC
>-|TRBJ2-6|-|TRBV6-1|16
CASALRARSGANVLTF
TGTGCCAGCGCCCTCCGTGCTCGCTCTGGGGCCAACGTCCTGACTTTC
>TRBD1|TRBJ2-3|-|TRBV28|13
CASSPQGANTQYF
TGTGCCAGCAGTCCGCAGGGGGCAAATACGCAGTATTTT
>TRBD1|TRBJ1-1|few|TRBV29-1|13
CSVVTGALKRAFF
TGCAGCGTTGTTACAGGGGCCCTGAAGAGAGCTTTCTTT
>TRBD2|TRBJ2-1|-|TRBV6-1|15
CASSGISGSWNEQFF
TGTGCCAGCAGTGGGATTAGCGGGAGTTGGAATGAGCAGTTCTTC
>TRBD1|TRBJ1-5|many|TRBV4-2|16
CASSRVGQGTHQPQHF
TGTGCCAGCAGCCGCGTCGGACAGGGGACTCATCAGCCCCAGCATTTT
>-|TRBJ2-1|many|TRBV5-1|15
CASSLRAHPYNEQFF
TGCGCCAGCAGCTTGCGGGCCCATCCTTACAATGAGCAGTTCTTC
>-|TRBJ1-2|-|TRBV6-5|15
CASSSGHRVSGGYTF
TGTGCCAGCAGTTCTGGCCACAGGGTTTCTGGTGGCTACACCTTC
>-|TRBJ2-7|-|TRBV11-2|14
CASSLTESSYEQYF
TGTGCCAGCAGCTTAACAGAGAGCTCCTACGAGCAGTACTTC
>-|TRBJ1-1|few|TRBV20-1|15
CSASKAGLTDTEAFF
TGCAGTGCTAGTAAGGCAGGCTTGACTGACACTGAAGCTTTCTTT
>TRBD1|TRBJ2-5|many|TRBV3-1|13
CASSLQGVETQYF
TGTGCCAGCAGCCTCCAGGGGGTGGAGACCCAGTACTTC
>TRBD2|TRBJ2-1|few|TRBV20-1|15
CSANRLAGGDNEQFF
TGCAGTGCGAACCGACTAGCGGGGGGCGACAATGAGCAGTTCTTC
>-|TRBJ2-7|many|TRBV5-1|13
CASRTGLTYEQYF
TGCGCCAGCAGGACGGGACTCACCTACGAGCAGTACTTC
>TRBD1|TRBJ1-5|-|TRBV4-2|15
CASSQDDRDIQPQHF
TGTGCCAGCAGCCAAGACGACAGGGATATTCAGCCCCAGCATTTT
>TRBD2|TRBJ2-7|-|TRBV7-2|14
CASSLVLAGTEQYF
TGTGCCAGCAGCTTAGTCCTAGCGGGAACCGAGCAGTACTTC
>-|TRBJ2-1|-|TRBV28|12
CASQKGPREQFF
TGTGCCAGCCAAAAGGGACCCAGGGAGCAGTTCTTC
>-|TRBJ1-4|many|TRBV4-3|15
CASSQGGRDNEKLFF
TGCGCCAGCAGCCAGGGGGGTCGAGATAATGAAAAACTGTTTTTT
>-|TRBJ2-4|-|TRBV20-1|11
CSEGAKNIQYF
TGCAGTGAGGGCGCCAAAAACATTCAGTACTTC
>TRBD1|TRBJ1-1|few|TRBV5-4|16
CASSLAGRGIGTEAFF
TGTGCCAGCAGCTTGGCCGGCAGGGGGATTGGAACTGAAGCTTTCTTT
>-|TRBJ2-2|-|TRBV7-8|18
CASRPTGLSKGHTGELFF
TGTGCCAGCAGGCCAACGGGTCTCTCAAAGGGCCACACCGGGGAGCTGTTTTTT
>-|TRBJ2-7|many|TRBV5-1|11
CASSRGDEQYF
TGCGCCAGCAGCCGAGGGGACGAGCAGTACTTC
>TRBD1|TRBJ2-6|-|TRBV7-8|16
CASSLYRGAGANVLTF
TGTGCCAGCAGCCTCTACAGGGGGGCTGGGGCCAACGTCCTGACTTTC